The 5 T cell receptor beta chains reported below all come from one sample, sequenced in a study of T cell responses to AZD1222 COVID-19 vaccine. Data came from immunoSEQ multiplex PCR; TCRdb stores just in-frame clones and leaves some out. This sample carries approximately 150,000 clones, more than 70% of them seen once, and the ten largest clones take roughly 3.5%. Sample: peripheral blood, taken on day 0 of MenACWY control vaccination. Receptors were obtained from an adult in good health.

CDR3 in DNA: TGTGCCAGTAGTGATGCCAGGCAAGAGACCCAGTACTTC. Its translation: CASSDARQETQYF. The chain is built from TRBV19 and TRBJ2-5; D is unclear. Trimming cost V 5 bases and J 2 bases, with 9 bases left between them. CDR3 length: 13 amino acids. The germline CDR1 and CDR2 sequences are LNHDA and SQIVND (reference sequence).

This clone occurred once. The J gene is TRBJ2-7, the V gene TRBV18; TRBD2 aligns across 7 bases. CDR3 size: 14 residues. The V gene's germline CDR1 is KGHSH and CDR2 LQKENI. V lost 6 bases, J lost 7 bases, and 12 bases stayed unmatched. In DNA, the CDR3 is TGTGCCAGCTCGAACCAGCGGGGAGTCCTAGAGCAGTACTTC. This codes for CASSNQRGVLEQYF.

The rearrangement links TRBV29-1 to TRBJ1-2; the match to TRBD1 covers 8 bases. CDR1 and CDR2 (germline): SQVTM, ANQGSEA. V lost 6 bases, J lost 6 bases, and 6 bases stayed unmatched. The CDR3 totals 12 residues. The CDR3, as DNA: TGCAGCGTGGCCGGGACAGGTGATGGCTACACCTTC. Its protein product is CSVAGTGDGYTF.

CDR3 nucleotides: TGTGCCAGCAGCGTTGAGGCCTCTGGGGCCAACGTCCTGACTTTC. Protein sequence: CASSVEASGANVLTF. The V gene is TRBV9, the J gene TRBJ2-6, with D unclear. V was trimmed by 2 bases and J by 0 bases, leaving 6 bases between them. The CDR3 is 15 amino acids. Germline V lookup: CDR1 SGDLS, CDR2 YYNGEE.

This clone is a singleton in its sample. The rearrangement links TRBV11-1 to TRBJ1-5; D remains unclear. This CDR3 spans 13 amino acids. The V and J ends lost 2 bases and 9 bases respectively, with 11 bases between them. Per germline, CDR1 SGHAT and CDR2 FQDESV (reference sequence). As DNA, the CDR3 is TGTGCCAGCAGCTTAAACACGATGGGGCCCCAGCATTTT. Translating it yields CASSLNTMGPQHF.